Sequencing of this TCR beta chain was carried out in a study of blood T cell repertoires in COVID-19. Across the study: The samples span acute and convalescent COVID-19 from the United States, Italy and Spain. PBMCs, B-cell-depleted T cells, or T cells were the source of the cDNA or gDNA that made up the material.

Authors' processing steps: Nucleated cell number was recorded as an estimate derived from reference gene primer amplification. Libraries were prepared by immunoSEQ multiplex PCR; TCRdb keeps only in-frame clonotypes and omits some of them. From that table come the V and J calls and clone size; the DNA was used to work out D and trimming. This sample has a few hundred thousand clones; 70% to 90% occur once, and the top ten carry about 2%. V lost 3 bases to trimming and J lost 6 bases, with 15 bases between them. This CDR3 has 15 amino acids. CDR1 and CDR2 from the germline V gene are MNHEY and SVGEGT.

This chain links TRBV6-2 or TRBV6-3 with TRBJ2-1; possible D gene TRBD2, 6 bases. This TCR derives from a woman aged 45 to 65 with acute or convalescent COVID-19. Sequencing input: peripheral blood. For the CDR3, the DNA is TGTGCCAGCAGTTATCGCCTAGCGCAAAGCAATGAGCAGTTCTTC. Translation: CASSYRLAQSNEQFF.